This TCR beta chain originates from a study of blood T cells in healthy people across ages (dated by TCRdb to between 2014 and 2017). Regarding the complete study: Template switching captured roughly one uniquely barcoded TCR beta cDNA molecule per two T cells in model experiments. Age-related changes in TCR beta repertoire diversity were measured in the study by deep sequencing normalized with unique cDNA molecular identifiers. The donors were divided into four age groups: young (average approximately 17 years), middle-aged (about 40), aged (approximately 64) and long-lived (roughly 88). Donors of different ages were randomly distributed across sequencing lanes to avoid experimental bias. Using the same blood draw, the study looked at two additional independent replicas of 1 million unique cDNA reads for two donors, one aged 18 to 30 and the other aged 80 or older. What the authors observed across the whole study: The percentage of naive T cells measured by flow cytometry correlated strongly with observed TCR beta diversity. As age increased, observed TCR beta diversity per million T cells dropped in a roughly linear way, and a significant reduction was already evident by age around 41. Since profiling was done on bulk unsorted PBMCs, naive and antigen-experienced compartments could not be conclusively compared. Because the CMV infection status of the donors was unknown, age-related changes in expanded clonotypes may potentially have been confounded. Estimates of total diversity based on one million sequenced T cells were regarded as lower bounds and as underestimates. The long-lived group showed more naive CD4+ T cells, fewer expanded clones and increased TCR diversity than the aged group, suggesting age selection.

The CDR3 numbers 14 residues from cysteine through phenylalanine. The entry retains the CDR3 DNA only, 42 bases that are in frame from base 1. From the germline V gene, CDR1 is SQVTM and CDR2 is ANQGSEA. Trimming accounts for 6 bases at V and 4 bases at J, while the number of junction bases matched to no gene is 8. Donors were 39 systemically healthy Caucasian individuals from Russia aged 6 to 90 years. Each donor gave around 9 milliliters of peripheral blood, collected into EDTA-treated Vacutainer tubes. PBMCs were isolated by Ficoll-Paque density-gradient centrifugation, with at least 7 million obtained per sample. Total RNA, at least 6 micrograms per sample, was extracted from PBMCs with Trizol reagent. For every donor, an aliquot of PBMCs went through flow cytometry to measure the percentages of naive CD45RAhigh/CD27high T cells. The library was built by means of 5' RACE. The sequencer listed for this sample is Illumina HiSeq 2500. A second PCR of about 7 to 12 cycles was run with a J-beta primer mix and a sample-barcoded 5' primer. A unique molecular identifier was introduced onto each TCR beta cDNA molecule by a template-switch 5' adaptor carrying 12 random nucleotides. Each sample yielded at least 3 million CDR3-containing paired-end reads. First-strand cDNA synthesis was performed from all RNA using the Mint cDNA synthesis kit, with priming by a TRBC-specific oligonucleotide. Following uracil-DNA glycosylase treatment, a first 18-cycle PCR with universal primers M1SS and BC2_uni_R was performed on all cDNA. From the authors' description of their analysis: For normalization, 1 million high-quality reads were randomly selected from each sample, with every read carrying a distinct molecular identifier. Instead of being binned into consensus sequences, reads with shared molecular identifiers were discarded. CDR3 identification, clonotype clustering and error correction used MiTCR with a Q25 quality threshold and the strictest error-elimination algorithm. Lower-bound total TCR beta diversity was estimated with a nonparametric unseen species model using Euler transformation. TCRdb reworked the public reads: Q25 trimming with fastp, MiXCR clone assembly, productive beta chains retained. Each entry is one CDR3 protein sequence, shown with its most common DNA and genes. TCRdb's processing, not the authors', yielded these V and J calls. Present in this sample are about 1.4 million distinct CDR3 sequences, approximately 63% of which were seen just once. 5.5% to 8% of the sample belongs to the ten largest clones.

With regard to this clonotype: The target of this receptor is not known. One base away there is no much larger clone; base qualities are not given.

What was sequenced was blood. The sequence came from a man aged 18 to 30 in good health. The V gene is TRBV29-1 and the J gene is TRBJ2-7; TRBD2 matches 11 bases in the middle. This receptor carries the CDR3 CSVRTGTSGYEQYF. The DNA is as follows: TGCAGCGTCCGAACCGGGACTAGCGGATACGAGCAGTACTTC.